Sequencing of this TCR beta chain was carried out in a study of CD8+ T cells in alopecia areata. The germline CDR1 and CDR2 sequences are SGHRS and YFSETQ. V lost 0 bases, J lost 1 base, and 11 bases lay in between. The CDR3 totals 15 residues. Treatment of the sample: oral pan-JAK inhibitor, 5-10 mg twice daily. As the sequencing template, cDNA was produced by extracting RNA and reverse transcribing it. Libraries were prepared by immunoSEQ multiplex PCR; TCRdb keeps only in-frame clonotypes and omits some of them. The sample carries 110,000 or so clones, roughly 50% recorded once. The chain has TRBV5-1 and TRBJ2-7; D is unclear. Sequences were derived from CD8+ T cells sorted from blood, sampled at week 4, from a patient treated with tofacitinib. The sequence came from a human donor with alopecia areata. The CDR3 bases are TGCGCCAGCAGCTTGGAGGTTCAGGAGTCCTACGAGCAGTACTTC. It translates to CASSLEVQESYEQYF. Full variable domain (missing parts from reference TRBV5-1 and TRBJ2-7): KAGVTQTPRYLIKTRGQQVTLSCSPISGHRSVSWYQQTPGQGLQFLFEYFSETQRNKGNFPGRFSGRQFSNSRSEMNVSTLELGDSALYLCASSLEVQESYEQYFGPGTRLTVT.